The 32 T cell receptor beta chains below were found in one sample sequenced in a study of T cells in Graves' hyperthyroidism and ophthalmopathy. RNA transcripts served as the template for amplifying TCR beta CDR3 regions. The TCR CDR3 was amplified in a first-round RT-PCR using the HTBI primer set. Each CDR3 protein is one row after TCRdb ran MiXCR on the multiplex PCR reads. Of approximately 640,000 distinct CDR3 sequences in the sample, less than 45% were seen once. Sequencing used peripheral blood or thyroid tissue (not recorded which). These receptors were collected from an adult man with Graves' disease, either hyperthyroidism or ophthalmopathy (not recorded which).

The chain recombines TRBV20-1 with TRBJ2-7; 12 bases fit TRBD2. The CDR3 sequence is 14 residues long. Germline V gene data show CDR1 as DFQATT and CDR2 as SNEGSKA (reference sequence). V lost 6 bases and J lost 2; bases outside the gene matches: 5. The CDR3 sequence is CSALTSGGTYEQYF. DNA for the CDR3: TGCAGTGCCCTAACTAGCGGGGGGACCTACGAGCAGTACTTC.

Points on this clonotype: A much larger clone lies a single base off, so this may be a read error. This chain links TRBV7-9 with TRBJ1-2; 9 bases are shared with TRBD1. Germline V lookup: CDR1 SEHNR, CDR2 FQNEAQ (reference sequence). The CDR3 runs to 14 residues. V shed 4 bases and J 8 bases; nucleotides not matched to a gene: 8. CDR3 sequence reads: CASSSDRGGVGYTF. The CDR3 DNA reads TGTGCCAGCAGCTCGGACAGGGGCGGAGTCGGCTACACCTTC.

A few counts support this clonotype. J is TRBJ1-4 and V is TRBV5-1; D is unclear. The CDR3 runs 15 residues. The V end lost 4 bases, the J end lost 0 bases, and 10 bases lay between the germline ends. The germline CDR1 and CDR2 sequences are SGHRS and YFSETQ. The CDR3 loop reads CASSPRFATNEKLFF. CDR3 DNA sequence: TGCGCCAGCAGCCCACGGTTTGCAACTAATGAAAAACTGTTTTTT. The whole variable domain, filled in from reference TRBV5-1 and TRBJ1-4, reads KAGVTQTPRYLIKTRGQQVTLSCSPISGHRSVSWYQQTPGQGLQFLFEYFSETQRNKGNFPGRFSGRQFSNSRSEMNVSTLELGDSALYLCASSPRFATNEKLFFGSGTQLSVL.

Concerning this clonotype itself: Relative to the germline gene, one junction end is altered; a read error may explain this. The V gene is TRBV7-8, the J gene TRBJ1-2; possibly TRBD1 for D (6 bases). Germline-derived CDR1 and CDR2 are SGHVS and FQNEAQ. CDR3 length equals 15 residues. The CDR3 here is CASSYSDRANYGHTF. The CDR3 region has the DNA TGTGCCAGCAGTTACTCGGACAGAGCTAACTATGGCCACACCTTC.

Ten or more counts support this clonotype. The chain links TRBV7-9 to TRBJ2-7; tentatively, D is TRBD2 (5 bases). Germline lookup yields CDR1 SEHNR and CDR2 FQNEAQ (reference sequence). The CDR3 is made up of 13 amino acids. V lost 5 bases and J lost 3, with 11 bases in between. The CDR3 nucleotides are TGTGCCAGCAGCCTTCGGACTCACTACGAGCAGTACTTC. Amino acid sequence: CASSLRTHYEQYF.

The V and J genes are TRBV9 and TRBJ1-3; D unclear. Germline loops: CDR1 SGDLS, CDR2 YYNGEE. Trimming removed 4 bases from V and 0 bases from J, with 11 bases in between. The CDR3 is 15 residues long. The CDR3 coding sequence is TGTGCCAGCAGCCAAGGATGGGGCTCTGGAAACACCATATATTTT. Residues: CASSQGWGSGNTIYF.

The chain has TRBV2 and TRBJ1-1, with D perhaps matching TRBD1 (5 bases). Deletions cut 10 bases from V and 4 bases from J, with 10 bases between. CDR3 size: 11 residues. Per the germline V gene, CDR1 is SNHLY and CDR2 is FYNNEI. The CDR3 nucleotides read TGTGCCAACGGGGGGATCACTGAAGCTTTCTTT. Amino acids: CANGGITEAFF.

CDR3 DNA: TGTGCCAGCGACAGGGGGGACTACGAGCAGTACTTC. This codes for CASDRGDYEQYF. J is TRBJ2-7 and V is TRBV7-9, with 9 bases lining up with TRBD1. V was pared by 8 bases and J by 3 bases, with 2 bases of the junction left unmatched. The germline V gene has CDR1 SEHNR and CDR2 FQNEAQ (reference sequence). This CDR3 spans 12 amino acids.

The CDR3 DNA is TGTGCCAGCAGCCAAGATTTCGGGGAGACCCAGTACTTC. This sequence encodes CASSQDFGETQYF. This rearrangement joins TRBV7-2 to TRBJ2-5; the D is unclear. The germline CDR1 and CDR2 sequences are SGHTA and FQGNSA. V lost 5 bases to trimming and J lost 5 bases, with 12 bases between them. CDR3 length: 13 amino acids.

CDR3 in DNA: TGTGCCAGCAGTTACGGGGGTTTGTATGGCTACACCTTC. This gives the protein CASSYGGLYGYTF. This chain links TRBV6-5 with TRBJ1-2; weak D call: TRBD1 (5 bases). The CDR3 has 13 residues. CDR1 and CDR2 (germline): MNHEY, SVGAGI. Trimming cost V 2 bases and J 5 bases, with 9 bases left between them.

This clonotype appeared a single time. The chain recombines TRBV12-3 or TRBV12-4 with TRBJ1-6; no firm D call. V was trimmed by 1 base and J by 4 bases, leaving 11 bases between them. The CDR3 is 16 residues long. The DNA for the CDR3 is TGTGCCAGCAGTTTAGATAGTGGAGCTTATAATTCACCCCTCCACTTT. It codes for CASSLDSGAYNSPLHF.

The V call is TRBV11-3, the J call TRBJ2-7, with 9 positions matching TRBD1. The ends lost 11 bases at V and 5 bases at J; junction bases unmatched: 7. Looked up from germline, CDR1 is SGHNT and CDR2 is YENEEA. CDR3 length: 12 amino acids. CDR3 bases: TGTGCCCGGACAGGGGCTCGCCACGAGCAGTACTTC. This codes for CARTGARHEQYF.

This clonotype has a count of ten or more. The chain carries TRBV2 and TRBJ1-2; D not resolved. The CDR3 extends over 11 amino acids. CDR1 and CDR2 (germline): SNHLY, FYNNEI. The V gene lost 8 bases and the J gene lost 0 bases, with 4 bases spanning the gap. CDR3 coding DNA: TGTGCCAGCGCGGCTAACTATGGCTACACCTTC. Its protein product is CASAANYGYTF. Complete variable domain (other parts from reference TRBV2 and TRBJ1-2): EPEVTQTPSHQVTQMGQEVILRCVPISNHLYFYWYRQILGQKVEFLVSFYNNEISEKSEIFDDQFSVERPDGSNFTLKIRSTKLEDSAMYFCASAANYGYTFGSGTRLTVV.

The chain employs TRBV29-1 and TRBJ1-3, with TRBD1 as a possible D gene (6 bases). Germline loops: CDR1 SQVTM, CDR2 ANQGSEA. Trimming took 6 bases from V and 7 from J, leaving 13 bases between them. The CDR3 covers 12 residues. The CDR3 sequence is CSVKGGQNTIYF. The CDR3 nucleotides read TGCAGCGTAAAGGGGGGGCAGAACACCATATATTTT.

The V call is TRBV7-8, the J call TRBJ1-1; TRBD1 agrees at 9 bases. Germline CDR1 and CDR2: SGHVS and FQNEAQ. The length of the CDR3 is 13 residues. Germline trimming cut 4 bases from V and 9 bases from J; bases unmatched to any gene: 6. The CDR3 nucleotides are TGTGCCAGCAGCTCGATGGGACAGGGAAAAGCTTTCTTT. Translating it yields CASSSMGQGKAFF.

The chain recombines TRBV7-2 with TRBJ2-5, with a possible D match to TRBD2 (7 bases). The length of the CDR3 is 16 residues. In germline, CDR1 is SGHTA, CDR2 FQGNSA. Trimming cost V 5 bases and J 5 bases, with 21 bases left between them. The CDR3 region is CASSRGGGGDAETQYF. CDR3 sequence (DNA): TGTGCCAGCAGCCGAGGAGGGGGGGGGGACGCGGAGACCCAGTACTTC.

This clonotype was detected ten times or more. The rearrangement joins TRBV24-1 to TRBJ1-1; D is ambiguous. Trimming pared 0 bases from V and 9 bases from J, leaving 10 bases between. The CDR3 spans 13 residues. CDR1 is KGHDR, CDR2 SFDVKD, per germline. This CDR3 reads CATSDLRAGKAFF. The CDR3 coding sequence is TGTGCCACCAGTGATTTGCGAGCAGGAAAAGCTTTCTTT.

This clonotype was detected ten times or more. Here the CDR3 DNA reads TGCGCCAGCAGCTTGGACGGGACAGGGGGTTACGGGGAGCTGTTTTTT. Protein sequence: CASSLDGTGGYGELFF. The chain joins TRBV5-1 to TRBJ2-2, with TRBD1 matching over 11 bases. J was trimmed by 7 bases and V by 0 bases; bases with no gene match: 5. Per the germline V gene, CDR1 is SGHRS and CDR2 is YFSETQ. The CDR3 is 16 amino acids.

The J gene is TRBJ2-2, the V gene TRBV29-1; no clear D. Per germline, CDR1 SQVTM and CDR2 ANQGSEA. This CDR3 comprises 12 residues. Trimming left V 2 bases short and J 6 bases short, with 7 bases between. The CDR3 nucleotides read TGCAGCGTTGAATCTGCGTCCGGGGAGCTGTTTTTT. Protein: CSVESASGELFF.

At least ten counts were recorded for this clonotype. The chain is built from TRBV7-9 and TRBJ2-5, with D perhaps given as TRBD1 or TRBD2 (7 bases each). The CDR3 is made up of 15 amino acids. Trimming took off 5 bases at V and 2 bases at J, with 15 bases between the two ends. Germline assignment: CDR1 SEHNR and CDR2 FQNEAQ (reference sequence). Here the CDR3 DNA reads TGTGCCAGCAGCCAGGGGGGGCAGGGACAAGAGACCCAGTACTTC. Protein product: CASSQGGQGQETQYF.

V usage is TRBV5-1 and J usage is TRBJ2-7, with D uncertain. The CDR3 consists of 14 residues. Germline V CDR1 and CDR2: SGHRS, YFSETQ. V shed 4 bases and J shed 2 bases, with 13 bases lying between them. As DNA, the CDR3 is TGCGCCAGCAGCCAAATTATCCTGACCTACGAGCAGTACTTC. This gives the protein CASSQIILTYEQYF.

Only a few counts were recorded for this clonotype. CDR3 DNA: TGTGCCAGCAGGGCCAGCTTTAATCAGCCCCAGCATTTT. It codes for CASRASFNQPQHF. The J gene is TRBJ1-5, the V gene TRBV2; D is undetermined. The CDR3 runs 13 residues. Germline CDR1 SNHLY, CDR2 FYNNEI. Trimming stripped 6 bases from V and 4 bases from J, with 10 bases between.

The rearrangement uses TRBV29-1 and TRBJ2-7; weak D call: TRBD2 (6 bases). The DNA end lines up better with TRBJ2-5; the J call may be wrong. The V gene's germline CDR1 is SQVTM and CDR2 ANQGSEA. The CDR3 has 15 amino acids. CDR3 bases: TGCAGCGTTGCCCCCCCGGGAGAGCCTATTGGGACCCAGTACTTC. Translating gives CSVAPPGEPIGTQYF.

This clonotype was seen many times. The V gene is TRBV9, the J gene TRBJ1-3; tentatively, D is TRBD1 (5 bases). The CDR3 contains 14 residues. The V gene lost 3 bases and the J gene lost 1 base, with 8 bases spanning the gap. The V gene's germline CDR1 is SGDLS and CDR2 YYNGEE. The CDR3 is CASSDAGSGNTIYF. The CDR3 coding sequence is TGTGCCAGCAGCGACGCAGGGTCTGGAAACACCATATATTTT.

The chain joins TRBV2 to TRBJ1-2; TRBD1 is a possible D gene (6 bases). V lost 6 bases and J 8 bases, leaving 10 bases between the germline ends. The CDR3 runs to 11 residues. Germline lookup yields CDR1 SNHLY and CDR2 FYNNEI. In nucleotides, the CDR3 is TGTGCCAGCAGAGGGGGTTGGGGCTACACCTTC. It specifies CASRGGWGYTF. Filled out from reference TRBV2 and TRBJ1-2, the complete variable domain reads EPEVTQTPSHQVTQMGQEVILRCVPISNHLYFYWYRQILGQKVEFLVSFYNNEISEKSEIFDDQFSVERPDGSNFTLKIRSTKLEDSAMYFCASRGGWGYTFGSGTRLTVV.

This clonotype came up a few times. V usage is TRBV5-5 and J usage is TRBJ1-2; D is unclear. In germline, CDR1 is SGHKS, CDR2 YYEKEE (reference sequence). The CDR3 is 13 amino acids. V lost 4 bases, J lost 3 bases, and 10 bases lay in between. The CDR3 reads CASSRGPDYGYTF. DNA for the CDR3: TGTGCCAGCAGCCGAGGACCGGACTATGGCTACACCTTC.

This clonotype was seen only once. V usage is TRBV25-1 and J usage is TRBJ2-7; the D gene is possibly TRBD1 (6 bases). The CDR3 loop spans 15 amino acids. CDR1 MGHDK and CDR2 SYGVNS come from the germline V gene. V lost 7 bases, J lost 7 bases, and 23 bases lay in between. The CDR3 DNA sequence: TGTGCCAGCACCACGGCTGGGGCAGGGGCGAGTGAGCAGTACTTC. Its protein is CASTTAGAGASEQYF.

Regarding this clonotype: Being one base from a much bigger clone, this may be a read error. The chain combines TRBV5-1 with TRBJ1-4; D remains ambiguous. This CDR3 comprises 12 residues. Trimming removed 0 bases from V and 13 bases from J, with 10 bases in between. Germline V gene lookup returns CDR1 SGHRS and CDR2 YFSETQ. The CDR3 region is CASSLGGGSLFF. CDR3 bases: TGCGCCAGCAGCTTGGGTGGCGGGTCACTGTTTTTT.

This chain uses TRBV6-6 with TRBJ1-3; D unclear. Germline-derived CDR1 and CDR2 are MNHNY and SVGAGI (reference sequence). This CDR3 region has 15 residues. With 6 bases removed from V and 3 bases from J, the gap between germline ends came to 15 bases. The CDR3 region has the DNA TGTGCCAGCAGCTCGGGCATAGTGGATGGAAACACCATATATTTT. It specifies CASSSGIVDGNTIYF.

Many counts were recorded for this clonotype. The CDR3 nucleotides are TGCAGCGCCTACCGGGACAGGAACACTGAAGCTTTCTTT. Its protein product is CSAYRDRNTEAFF. This rearrangement joins TRBV29-1 to TRBJ1-1; 7 bases map to TRBD1. Germline CDR1 SQVTM, CDR2 ANQGSEA. After removal of 7 bases from V and 1 base from J, the junction contained 6 bases not matched to a gene. The CDR3 covers 13 residues.

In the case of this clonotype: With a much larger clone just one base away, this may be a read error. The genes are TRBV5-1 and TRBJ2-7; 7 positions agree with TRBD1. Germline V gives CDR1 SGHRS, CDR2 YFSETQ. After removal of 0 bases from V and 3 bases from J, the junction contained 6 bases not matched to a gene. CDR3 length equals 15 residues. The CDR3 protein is CASSLGGQGDYEQYF. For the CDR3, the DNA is TGCGCCAGCAGCTTGGGGGGCCAGGGGGACTACGAGCAGTACTTC. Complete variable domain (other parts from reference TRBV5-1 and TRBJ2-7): KAGVTQTPRYLIKTRGQQVTLSCSPISGHRSVSWYQQTPGQGLQFLFEYFSETQRNKGNFPGRFSGRQFSNSRSEMNVSTLELGDSALYLCASSLGGQGDYEQYFGPGTRLTVT.

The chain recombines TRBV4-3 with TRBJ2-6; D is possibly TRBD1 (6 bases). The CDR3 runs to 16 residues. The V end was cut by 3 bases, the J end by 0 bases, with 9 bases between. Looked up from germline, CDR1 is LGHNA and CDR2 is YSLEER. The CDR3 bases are TGCGCCAGCAGCCAGACAGGACTCTCTGGGGCCAACGTCCTGACTTTC. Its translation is CASSQTGLSGANVLTF.